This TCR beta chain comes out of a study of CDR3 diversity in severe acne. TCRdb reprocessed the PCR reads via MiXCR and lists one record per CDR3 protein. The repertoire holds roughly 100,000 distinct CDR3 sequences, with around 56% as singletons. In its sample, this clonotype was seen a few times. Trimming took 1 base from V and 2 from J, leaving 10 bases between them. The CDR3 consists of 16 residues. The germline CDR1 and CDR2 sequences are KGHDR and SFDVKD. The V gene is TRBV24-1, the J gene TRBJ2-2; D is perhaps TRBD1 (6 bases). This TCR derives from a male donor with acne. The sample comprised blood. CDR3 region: CATSDFGQHNTGELFF. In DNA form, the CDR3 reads TGTGCCACCAGTGATTTCGGACAGCATAACACCGGGGAGCTGTTTTTT.